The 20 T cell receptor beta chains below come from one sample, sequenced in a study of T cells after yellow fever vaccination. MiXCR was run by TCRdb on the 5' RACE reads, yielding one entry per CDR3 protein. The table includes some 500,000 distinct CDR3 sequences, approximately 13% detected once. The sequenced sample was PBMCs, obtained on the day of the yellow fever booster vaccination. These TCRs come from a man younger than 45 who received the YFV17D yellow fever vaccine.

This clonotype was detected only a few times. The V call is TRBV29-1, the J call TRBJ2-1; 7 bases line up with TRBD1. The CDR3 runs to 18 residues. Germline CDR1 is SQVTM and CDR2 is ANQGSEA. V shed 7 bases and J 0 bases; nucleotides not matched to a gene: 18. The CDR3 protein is CSALLTGPVTVSYNEQFF. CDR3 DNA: TGCAGCGCCCTACTGACAGGGCCCGTTACTGTCTCCTACAATGAGCAGTTCTTC.

In nucleotides, the CDR3 is TGTGCCAGCAGTCAGAGCGGGGCCTCCTACAATGAGCAGTTCTTC. This encodes CASSQSGASYNEQFF. The genes are TRBV28 and TRBJ2-1; the match to TRBD2 covers 7 bases. Germline trimming cut 5 bases from V and 0 bases from J; bases unmatched to any gene: 4. Germline values: CDR1 MDHEN, CDR2 SYDVKM. The CDR3 has 15 residues.

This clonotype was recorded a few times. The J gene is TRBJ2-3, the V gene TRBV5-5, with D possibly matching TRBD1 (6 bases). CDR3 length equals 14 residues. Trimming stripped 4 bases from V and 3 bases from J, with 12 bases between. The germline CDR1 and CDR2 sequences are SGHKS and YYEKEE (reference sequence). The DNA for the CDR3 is TGTGCCAGCAGCCCGGGACACTTTACAGATACGCAGTATTTT. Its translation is CASSPGHFTDTQYF.

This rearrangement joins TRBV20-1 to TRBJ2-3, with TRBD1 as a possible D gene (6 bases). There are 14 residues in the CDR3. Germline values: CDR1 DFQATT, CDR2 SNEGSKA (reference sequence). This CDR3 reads CSSLTGPRADTQYF. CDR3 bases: TGCAGCTCTTTAACAGGGCCCCGCGCAGATACGCAGTATTTT.

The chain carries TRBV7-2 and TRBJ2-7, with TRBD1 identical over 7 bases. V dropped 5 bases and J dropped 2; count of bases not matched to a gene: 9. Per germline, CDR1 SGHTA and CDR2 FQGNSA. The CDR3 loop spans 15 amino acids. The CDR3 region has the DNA TGTGCCAGCAGCCGGGACAGACAAACAACCTACGAGCAGTACTTC. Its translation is CASSRDRQTTYEQYF.

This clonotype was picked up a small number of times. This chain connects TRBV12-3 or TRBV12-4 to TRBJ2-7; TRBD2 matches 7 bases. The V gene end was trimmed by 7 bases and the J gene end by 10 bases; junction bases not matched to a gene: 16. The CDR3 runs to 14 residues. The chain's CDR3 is CASTLGGSPNRQYF. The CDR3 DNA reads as TGTGCCAGCACCTTGGGGGGGAGCCCTAACCGACAGTACTTC.

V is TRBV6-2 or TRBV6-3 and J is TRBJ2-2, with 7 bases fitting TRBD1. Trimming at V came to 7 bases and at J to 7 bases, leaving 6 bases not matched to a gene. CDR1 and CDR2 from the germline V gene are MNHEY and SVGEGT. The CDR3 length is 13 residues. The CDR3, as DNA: TGTGCCAGCATCGATACAGGGGTCGGGGAGCTGTTTTTT. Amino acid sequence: CASIDTGVGELFF.

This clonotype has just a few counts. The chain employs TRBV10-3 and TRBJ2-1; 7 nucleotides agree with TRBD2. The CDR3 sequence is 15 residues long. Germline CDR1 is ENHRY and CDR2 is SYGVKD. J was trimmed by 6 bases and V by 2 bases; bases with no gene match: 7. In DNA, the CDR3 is TGTGCCATCAGTGAGGCGGCGGGAGCGGTCAATGAGCAGTTCTTC. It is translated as CAISEAAGAVNEQFF.

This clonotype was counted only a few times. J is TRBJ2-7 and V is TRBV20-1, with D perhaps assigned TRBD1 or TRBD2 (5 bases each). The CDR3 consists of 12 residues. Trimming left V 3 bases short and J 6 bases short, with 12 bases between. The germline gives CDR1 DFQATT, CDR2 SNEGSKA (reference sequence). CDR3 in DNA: TGCAGTGCTAGGGGGGTGACGAGCGAGCAGTACTTC. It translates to CSARGVTSEQYF.

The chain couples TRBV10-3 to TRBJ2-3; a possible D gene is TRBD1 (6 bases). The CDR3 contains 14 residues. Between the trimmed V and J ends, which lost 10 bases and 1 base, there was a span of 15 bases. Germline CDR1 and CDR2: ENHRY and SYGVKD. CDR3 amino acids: CATSEGVGTDTQYF. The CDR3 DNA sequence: TGTGCCACCTCCGAGGGGGTCGGCACAGATACGCAGTATTTT.

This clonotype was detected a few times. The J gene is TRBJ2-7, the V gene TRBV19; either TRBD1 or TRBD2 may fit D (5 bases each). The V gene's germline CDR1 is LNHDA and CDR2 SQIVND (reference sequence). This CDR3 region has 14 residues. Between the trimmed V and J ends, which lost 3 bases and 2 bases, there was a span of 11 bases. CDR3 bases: TGTGCCAGTAGTATTGGTGTGGGACCCTACGAGCAGTACTTC. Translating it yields CASSIGVGPYEQYF.

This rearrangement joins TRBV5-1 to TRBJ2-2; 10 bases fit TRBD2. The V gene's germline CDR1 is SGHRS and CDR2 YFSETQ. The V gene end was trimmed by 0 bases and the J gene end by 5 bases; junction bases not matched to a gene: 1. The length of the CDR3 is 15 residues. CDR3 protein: CASSLVTSGTGELFF. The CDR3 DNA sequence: TGCGCCAGCAGCTTGGTGACTAGCGGGACCGGGGAGCTGTTTTTT.

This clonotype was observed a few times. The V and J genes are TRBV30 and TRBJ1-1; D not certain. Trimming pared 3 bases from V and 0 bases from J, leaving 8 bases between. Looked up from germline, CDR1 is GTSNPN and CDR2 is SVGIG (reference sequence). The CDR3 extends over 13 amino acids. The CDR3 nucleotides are TGTGCCTGGAGCCAACATGTGAACACTGAAGCTTTCTTT. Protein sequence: CAWSQHVNTEAFF. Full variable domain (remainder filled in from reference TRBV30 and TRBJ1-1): SQTIHQWPATLVQPVGSPLSLECTVEGTSNPNLYWYRQAAGRGLQLLFYSVGIGQISSEVPQNLSASRPQDRQFILSSKKLLLSDSGFYLCAWSQHVNTEAFFGQGTRLTVV.

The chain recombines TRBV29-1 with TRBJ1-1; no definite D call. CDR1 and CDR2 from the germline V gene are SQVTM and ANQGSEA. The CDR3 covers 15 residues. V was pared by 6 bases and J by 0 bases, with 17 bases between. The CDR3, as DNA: TGCAGCGTACGCCCCCAGGAGTGGATGAACACTGAAGCTTTCTTT. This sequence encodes CSVRPQEWMNTEAFF.

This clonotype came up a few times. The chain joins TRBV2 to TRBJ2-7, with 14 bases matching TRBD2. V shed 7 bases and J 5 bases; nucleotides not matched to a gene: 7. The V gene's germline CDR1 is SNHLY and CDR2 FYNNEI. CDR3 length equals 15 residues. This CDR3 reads CASMAGTSGSNEQYF. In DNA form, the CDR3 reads TGTGCCAGCATGGCTGGGACTAGCGGGAGCAACGAGCAGTACTTC.

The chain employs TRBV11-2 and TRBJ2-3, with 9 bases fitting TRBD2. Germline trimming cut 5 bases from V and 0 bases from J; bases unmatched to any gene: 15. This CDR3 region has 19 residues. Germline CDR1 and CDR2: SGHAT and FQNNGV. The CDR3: CASSLRTSALYPSTDTQYF. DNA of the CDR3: TGTGCCAGCAGCCTCCGGACTAGCGCGCTATACCCTAGCACAGATACGCAGTATTTT.

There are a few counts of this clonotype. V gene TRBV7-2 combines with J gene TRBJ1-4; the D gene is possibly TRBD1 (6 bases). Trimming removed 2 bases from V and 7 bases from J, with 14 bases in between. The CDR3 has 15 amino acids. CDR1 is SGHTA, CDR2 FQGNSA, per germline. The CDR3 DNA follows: TGTGCCAGCAGCTTAAAGGGGGTGGAGACTGAAAAACTGTTTTTT. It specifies CASSLKGVETEKLFF.

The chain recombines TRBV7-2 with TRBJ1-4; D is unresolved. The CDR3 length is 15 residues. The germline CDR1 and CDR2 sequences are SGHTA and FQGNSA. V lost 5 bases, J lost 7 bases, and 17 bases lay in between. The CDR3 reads CASSRGSSNSEKLFF. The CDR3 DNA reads TGTGCCAGCAGCCGAGGGAGTTCTAATAGTGAAAAACTGTTTTTT.

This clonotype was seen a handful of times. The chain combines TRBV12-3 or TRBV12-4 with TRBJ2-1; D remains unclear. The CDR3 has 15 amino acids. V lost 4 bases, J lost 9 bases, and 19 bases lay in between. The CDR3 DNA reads TGTGCCAGCAGTTACCGTGGGTCATTCGCGGCTGAGCAGTTCTTC. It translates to CASSYRGSFAAEQFF.

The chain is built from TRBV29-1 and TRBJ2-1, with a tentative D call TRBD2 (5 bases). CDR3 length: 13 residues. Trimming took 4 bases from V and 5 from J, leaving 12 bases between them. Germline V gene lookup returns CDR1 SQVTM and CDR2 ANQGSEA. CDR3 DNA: TGCAGCGTTGTACCCAGCGGTCACAATGAGCAGTTCTTC. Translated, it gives CSVVPSGHNEQFF.